These 5 T cell receptor beta chains share one sample of origin, sequenced in a study of blood T cell repertoires in COVID-19. Produced via immunoSEQ multiplex PCR; TCRdb's table is partial and in-frame only. There are roughly 250,000 clones in the sample; 70% to 85% occur only once, and 4.9% lies in the top ten. The specimen was peripheral blood. These receptors were obtained from a woman at least 80 years old with active or convalescent COVID-19.

The rearrangement uses TRBV27 and TRBJ2-2; D may be TRBD1 (6 bases). V was cut by 6 bases and J by 6 bases, with 11 bases left in between. The CDR3 is 13 amino acids. Germline CDR1 and CDR2: MNHEY and SMNVEV (reference sequence). The CDR3 spells CASSLQGPGELFF. Here the CDR3 DNA reads TGTGCCAGCAGCCTACAGGGCCCCGGGGAGCTGTTTTTT.

The rearrangement links TRBV3-1 (or the pseudogene TRBV3-2) to TRBJ2-7, with D unresolved. V lost 4 bases to trimming and J lost 4 bases, with 11 bases between them. This CDR3 is 13 amino acids long. The germline V gene encodes CDR1 LGHDT and CDR2 YNNKEL (reference sequence). The CDR3 region is CASSPTDFYEQYF. The DNA of the CDR3 is TGTGCCAGCAGCCCGACCGACTTTTACGAGCAGTACTTC.

V and J are TRBV21-1 and TRBJ1-3; the table's TRBD1 call for D was not verified on the DNA. TRBV21-1 counts as a pseudogene. CDR3 length: 16 amino acids. The CDR3 nucleotides are TGTGCCAGCAGTCGACAGGGGGCGCCGCTTGGAAACACCATATATTTT. Translation: CASSRQGAPLGNTIYF.

The rearrangement uses TRBV2 and TRBJ1-2, with 7 positions matching TRBD1. Germline V gene sequence: CDR1 SNHLY, CDR2 FYNNEI. J lost 3 bases, V lost 4 bases, and 11 bases had no gene match. CDR3 size: 16 residues. This CDR3 reads CASSANPGGADYGYTF. The CDR3 coding sequence is TGTGCCAGCAGTGCCAATCCAGGGGGAGCGGACTATGGCTACACCTTC.

CDR3 amino acids: CASSLERMWAGGARNEQFF. Written as DNA, the CDR3 is TGTGCCAGCAGCTTAGAGCGAATGTGGGCGGGAGGGGCACGCAATGAGCAGTTCTTC. This rearrangement joins TRBV7-8 to TRBJ2-1, with 9 bases matching TRBD2. The CDR3 has 19 amino acids. V was clipped by 1 base and J by 6 bases; unmatched bases: 16. Germline V gives CDR1 SGHVS, CDR2 FQNEAQ.